This record covers a single TCR beta chain. This specimen belongs to a study of early T cells in non-severe SARS-CoV-2 infection. The CDR3 runs to 16 residues. Trimming took off 0 bases at V and 4 bases at J, with 14 bases between the two ends. Germline V gene lookup returns CDR1 SGHRS and CDR2 YFSETQ. Individual cDNA molecules received unique molecular identifiers. TCRdb redid the calling of the 5' RACE reads with MiXCR, one entry per CDR3 protein. The sample holds 50,000 or so distinct CDR3 sequences, over 3.5% seen once. The receptor's source is an adult who was a healthcare worker with PCR-confirmed SARS-CoV-2 infection or an uninfected control (not recorded which). Sequencing input: whole blood. The chain has TRBV5-1 and TRBJ2-4; D possibly matches TRBD1 or TRBD2 (6 bases each). The CDR3 nucleotides are TGCGCCAGCAGCTTGGCTTTCAGGGGAGGAAAAAACATTCAGTACTTC. Translated, it gives CASSLAFRGGKNIQYF.